This TCR beta chain appears in the sequencing data of a study of cytomegalovirus exposure and HLA in healthy donors. Both 60 Vbeta primers and 13 Jbeta primers went into the PCR. Using immunoSEQ multiplex PCR, the repertoire was profiled, and TCRdb retains in-frame clones only, with some absent. The sample lists 90,000 to 130,000 clones; more than 60% were seen once. The V and J ends lost 6 bases and 5 bases respectively, with 16 bases between them. The germline CDR1 and CDR2 sequences are SNHLY and FYNNEI. CDR3 size: 14 residues. The V and J genes are TRBV2 and TRBJ1-2, with D maybe TRBD1 (6 bases). Material for sequencing was PBMCs. The receptor was isolated from a young man in good health and CMV-seropositive. CDR3 sequence (DNA): TGTGCCAGCAGGCGGACAGTTCTAGTGTATGGCTACACCTTC. Amino acid sequence: CASRRTVLVYGYTF.